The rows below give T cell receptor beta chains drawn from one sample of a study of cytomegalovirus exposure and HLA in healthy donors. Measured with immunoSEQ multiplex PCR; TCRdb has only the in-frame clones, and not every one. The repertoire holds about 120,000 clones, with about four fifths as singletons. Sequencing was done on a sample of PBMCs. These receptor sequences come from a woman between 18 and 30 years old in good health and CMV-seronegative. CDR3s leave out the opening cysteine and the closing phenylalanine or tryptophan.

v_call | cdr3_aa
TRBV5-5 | ASSLGKGDEKLF
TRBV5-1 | ASSLAGGNYGYT
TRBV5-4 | ASSPRGGGANVLT
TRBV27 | ASSPRDIPRYGYT
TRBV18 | ASSPGLGNEQF
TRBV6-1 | ASQRLIDNEQF
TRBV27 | ASSFQVPAYEQY
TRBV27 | ASSFLGTGAKITYNEQF
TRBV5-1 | ASSLYRADLSGANVLT
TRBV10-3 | AISEGLEEQY
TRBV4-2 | ASSQVPQESNQPQH
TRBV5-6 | ASSLARNTEAF
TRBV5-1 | ASSFGGGSRGDTGELF
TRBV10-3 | AISDSGRVSYNEQF
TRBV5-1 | ASSLTGSNQPQH